Here is one T cell receptor (beta chain) with its context. The antigen remains undetermined. V was trimmed by 3 bases and J by 7 bases, leaving 18 bases between them. Germline CDR1 MDHEN, CDR2 SYDVKM. The length of the CDR3 is 15 residues. This specimen comes from a study of shared clonotypes between healthy human individuals. The study, taken as a whole, reports: Researchers found naive subsets generally carried larger estimated richness than memory subsets.

Libraries were prepared by immunoSEQ multiplex PCR; TCRdb keeps only in-frame clonotypes and omits some of them. The data hold a few million clones, with 93% observed a single time. The receptor's source is a man in his late teens or twenties in good health. Some clones in this sample may be carry-over from other donors' samples. The rearrangement uses TRBV28 and TRBJ1-2; tentatively, D is TRBD1 (5 bases). The specimen was naive CD4+ T cells from PBMCs. Noted subset: CD45RA+ positively selected. The CDR3 sequence: CASSFERLGLSGYTF. CDR3 sequence (DNA): TGTGCCAGCAGTTTTGAGCGGCTGGGGCTTAGTGGCTACACCTTC.